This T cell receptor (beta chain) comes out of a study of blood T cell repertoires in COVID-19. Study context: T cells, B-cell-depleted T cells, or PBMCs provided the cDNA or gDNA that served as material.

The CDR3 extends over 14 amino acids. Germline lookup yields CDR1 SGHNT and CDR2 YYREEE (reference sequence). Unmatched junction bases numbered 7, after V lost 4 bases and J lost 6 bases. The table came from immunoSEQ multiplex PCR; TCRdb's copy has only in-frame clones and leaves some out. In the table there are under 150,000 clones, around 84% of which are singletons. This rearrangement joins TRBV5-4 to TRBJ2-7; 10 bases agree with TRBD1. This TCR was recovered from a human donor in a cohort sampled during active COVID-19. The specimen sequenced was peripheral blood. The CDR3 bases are TGTGCCAGCAGCCCCGGGACAGGGGTTTCCGAGCAGTACTTC. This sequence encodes CASSPGTGVSEQYF.